This record looks at one T cell receptor (beta chain) sequence and its context. Antigen unknown. RNA transcripts provided the source from which TCR beta CDR3 regions were amplified. A first-round RT-PCR of the TCR CDR3 used the HTBI primer set. TCRdb itself ran the multiplex PCR reads through MiXCR, one entry per CDR3 protein. The sample contains hundreds of thousands of distinct CDR3 sequences, roughly 17% of which appear only once. This entry is derived from a study of T cells in Graves' hyperthyroidism and ophthalmopathy. Study-wide findings and caveats: Blood samples included most of the expanded thyroid clonotypes exceeding 0.001.

From germline, CDR1 is SGHRS and CDR2 YFSETQ. CDR3 length: 15 residues. V was pared by 0 bases and J by 6 bases, with 15 bases between. Hyperthyroidism, newly diagnosed and lasting under 2 months, affected patients aged 18 to 65. The specimen was blood. This TCR was recovered from a woman under 40 with Graves' hyperthyroidism. The chain links TRBV5-1 to TRBJ1-2; TRBD1 is a possible D gene (5 bases). CDR3 coding DNA: TGCGCCAGCAGCTTGGGCGGGACGTCGGGCGATGGCTACACCTTC. Its translation is CASSLGGTSGDGYTF.